Listed below are T cell receptor beta chains from one sample, sequenced in a study of cytomegalovirus exposure and HLA in healthy donors. Generated by immunoSEQ multiplex PCR, the TCRdb table keeps only in-frame clones and is missing some. Of about 150,000 clones detected, around three quarters appear once; the ten largest clones hold under 2.5%. Sequenced: PBMCs. These receptors were collected from a woman in her fifties or sixties in good health and CMV-seropositive. The CDR3 runs from the conserved cysteine through the conserved F or W. A D gene is named only where the DNA matches it firmly. Clone size is not always given. Where it is, it says once, few, many or a class for expanded clones.

>TRBJ2-7|-|-|TRBV15
CATSRDPHGSYEQYF
TGTGCCACCAGCAGAGATCCCCACGGGAGCTACGAGCAGTACTTC
>TRBJ1-5|TRBD1|-|TRBV2
CASSLGGGNQPQHF
TGTGCCAGCAGTCTAGGGGGCGGCAATCAGCCCCAGCATTTT
>TRBJ1-2|-|-|TRBV6-7
CASSPRVSPFYTF
TGTGCCAGCAGCCCTCGGGTTAGTCCTTTCTACACCTTC
>TRBJ1-1|TRBD1|-|TRBV29-1
CSAHGQGGTEAFF
TGCAGCGCCCACGGACAGGGAGGGACTGAAGCTTTCTTT
>TRBJ2-1|-|-|TRBV29-1
CSVENRGLHNEQFF
TGCAGCGTTGAAAATCGCGGACTACACAATGAGCAGTTCTTC
>TRBJ2-7|TRBD2|-|TRBV2
CASRRLAGSYEQYF
TGTGCCAGCAGAAGACTAGCGGGTTCGTACGAGCAGTACTTC
>TRBJ1-1|-|-|TRBV9
CASSLGQTTEAFF
TGTGCCAGCAGCTTAGGACAGACCACTGAAGCTTTCTTT
>TRBJ2-7|-|-|TRBV6-1
CAASVAALGEQYF
TGTGCCGCTTCAGTGGCCGCCCTAGGAGAGCAGTACTTC
>TRBJ2-7|-|once|TRBV28
CASSGSYEQYF
TGTGCCAGCAGCGGGTCCTACGAGCAGTACTTC
>TRBJ1-2|TRBD1|-|TRBV9
CASSARRDSYGYTF
TGTGCCAGCAGCGCCCGCCGGGACAGCTATGGCTACACCTTC
>TRBJ2-1|-|few|TRBV6-1
CASSGVISSYNEQFF
TGTGCCAGCAGCGGGGTAATAAGCTCCTACAATGAGCAGTTCTTC
>TRBJ1-1|-|-|TRBV5-1
CASSLDSQVTEAFF
TGCGCCAGCAGCTTGGACAGCCAGGTCACTGAAGCTTTCTTT
>TRBJ2-7|-|-|TRBV9
CASSVSPAGYEQYF
TGTGCCAGCAGCGTTTCCCCCGCGGGATACGAGCAGTACTTC
>TRBJ1-2|-|-|TRBV7-9
CASSLGDGPYGYTF
TGTGCCAGCAGCTTAGGCGATGGGCCGTATGGCTACACCTTC
>TRBJ2-7|TRBD1|few|TRBV6-4
CASSGDSYEQYF
TGTGCCAGCAGTGGGGACAGTTACGAGCAGTACTTC
>TRBJ2-7|-|-|TRBV10-2
CASEESTGYYEQYF
TGCGCCAGCGAAGAATCGACGGGGTACTACGAGCAGTACTTC
>TRBJ2-7|TRBD2|-|TRBV14
CASSQELAGTYEQYF
TGTGCCAGCAGCCAAGAACTAGCGGGGACCTACGAGCAGTACTTC
>TRBJ1-5|-|-|TRBV6-1
CASSSNRDQPQHF
TGTGCCAGCAGTTCAAACAGGGATCAGCCCCAGCATTTT
>TRBJ1-1|-|-|TRBV28
CASSSTAQNTEAFF
TGTGCCAGCAGTTCGACAGCCCAGAACACTGAAGCTTTCTTT
>TRBJ1-3|-|-|TRBV9
CASSVEQGYGNTIYF
TGTGCCAGCAGCGTAGAACAGGGATATGGAAACACCATATATTTT
>TRBJ2-5|-|-|TRBV9
CASSPRLIDQETQYF
TGTGCCAGCAGCCCCCGCCTAATAGATCAAGAGACCCAGTACTTC
>TRBJ1-1|TRBD1|once|TRBV5-4
CASSLTGTPEAFF
TGTGCCAGCAGCCTGACAGGGACACCTGAAGCTTTCTTT
>TRBJ2-1|TRBD2|few|TRBV7-2
CASSLGFSGSLYEQFF
TGTGCCAGCAGCTTAGGATTTAGCGGGAGCCTGTATGAGCAGTTCTTC
>TRBJ2-7|-|few|TRBV7-8
CASSFLGLYEQYF
TGTGCCAGCAGCTTCCTGGGGCTTTACGAGCAGTACTTC
>TRBJ2-3|-|-|TRBV30
CAWSPSTDTQYF
TGTGCCTGGAGTCCTAGCACAGATACGCAGTATTTT
>TRBJ2-1|-|-|TRBV9
CASSVTAVSSYNEQFF
TGTGCCAGCAGCGTAACAGCGGTGAGCTCCTACAATGAGCAGTTCTTC
>TRBJ2-2|TRBD2|-|TRBV25-1
CASRVAGDTGELFF
TGTGCCAGCAGAGTAGCGGGAGACACCGGGGAGCTGTTTTTT
>TRBJ1-1|TRBD1|-|TRBV6-1
CASSEWDRGVRTEAFF
TGTGCCAGCAGTGAGTGGGACAGGGGGGTGAGAACTGAAGCTTTCTTT
>TRBJ1-1|-|-|TRBV30
CAWRPRANTEAFF
TGTGCCTGGAGACCCAGGGCGAACACTGAAGCTTTCTTT
>TRBJ1-5|-|few|TRBV6-5
CASSRNSNQPQHF
TGTGCCAGCAGCAGGAATAGCAATCAGCCCCAGCATTTT
>TRBJ1-1|-|-|TRBV28
CASSLPQGITEAFF
TGTGCCAGCAGTTTGCCTCAGGGGATCACTGAAGCTTTCTTT
>TRBJ1-1|-|-|TRBV6-5
CASSYSMAGHTEAFF
TGTGCCAGCAGTTACTCGATGGCGGGGCACACTGAAGCTTTCTTT
>TRBJ2-3|TRBD1|-|TRBV6-6
CASKDRGVRNTQYF
TGTGCCAGCAAAGACAGGGGGGTACGGAATACGCAGTATTTT
>TRBJ2-3|TRBD1|-|TRBV5-4
CASRPMGQGPTDTQYF
TGTGCCAGCAGGCCTATGGGACAGGGGCCCACAGATACGCAGTATTTT
>TRBJ2-7|TRBD2|-|TRBV5-1
CASSLGGGLSYEQYF
TGCGCCAGCAGCTTGGGGGGGGGATTATCCTACGAGCAGTACTTC
>TRBJ2-1|TRBD2|once|TRBV6-1
CASSSPGLAGDEQFF
TGTGCCAGCAGTTCACCGGGACTAGCGGGAGACGAGCAGTTCTTC
>TRBJ1-2|-|-|TRBV5-1
CASSLEGANYGYTF
TGCGCCAGCAGCTTAGAAGGAGCTAACTATGGCTACACCTTC
>TRBJ2-7|TRBD2|once|TRBV7-8
CASSFSGSAYEQYF
TGTGCCAGCAGCTTTAGCGGGAGCGCCTACGAGCAGTACTTC
>TRBJ2-5|TRBD1|-|TRBV5-1
CASSLGTGQETQYF
TGCGCCAGCAGCTTGGGGACAGGACAAGAGACCCAGTACTTC
>TRBJ1-4|-|-|TRBV7-9
CASSLGHINEKLFF
TGTGCCAGCAGCTTAGGTCACATTAATGAAAAACTGTTTTTT
>TRBJ1-1|-|-|TRBV6-1
CASRLLNTEAFF
TGTGCCAGCCGTCTCCTGAACACTGAAGCTTTCTTT
>TRBJ2-2|TRBD2|-|TRBV5-1
CASSQFSGRDTGELFF
TGCGCCAGCAGCCAATTTAGCGGGAGAGATACCGGGGAGCTGTTTTTT
>TRBJ2-1|TRBD2|-|TRBV30
CAWRLSGSSYNEQFF
TGTGCCTGGAGGTTAAGCGGGAGCTCCTACAATGAGCAGTTCTTC